The next 5 T cell receptor beta chains were all read from a single sample in a study of blood T cells in healthy people across ages. Using a J-beta primer mix together with a sample-barcoded 5' primer, a second PCR was run for roughly 7 to 11 cycles. TCRdb passed the 5' RACE reads through MiXCR, listing each CDR3 protein once. Of roughly 680,000 distinct CDR3 sequences listed, 52% are singletons. The sample comprised blood. All receptors come from a woman aged 80 or older in good health.

As for this clonotype: A much larger clone sits a single nucleotide away, making a read error possible. The rearrangement uses TRBV19 and TRBJ1-1; D not resolved. CDR1 is LNHDA, CDR2 SQIVND, per germline (reference sequence). The CDR3 has 13 residues. Trimming stripped 5 bases from V and 1 base from J, with 8 bases between. The CDR3 coding sequence is TGTGCCAGTAGTCGGGCAGAGAACACTGAAGCTTTCTTT. This sequence encodes CASSRAENTEAFF.

This clonotype was seen just once. This chain uses TRBV20-1 with TRBJ2-3; 8 bases fit TRBD2. J gave up 8 bases and V 6 bases, and 16 bases lay outside the gene matches. This CDR3 has 15 amino acids. Germline CDR1 and CDR2: DFQATT and SNEGSKA (reference sequence). The CDR3 coding sequence is TGCAGTGCGACGGCGAAGCGGGAGAACGGTCTTACGCAGTATTTT. As protein: CSATAKRENGLTQYF.

This clonotype appeared once. DNA of the CDR3: TGCAGCGTTGAAGAAGGGTTGGGGGGCTATGGCTACACCTTC. As protein: CSVEEGLGGYGYTF. The chain combines TRBV29-1 with TRBJ1-2, with D perhaps TRBD1 (5 bases). Germline CDR1 reads SQVTM; CDR2 reads ANQGSEA. The CDR3 is made up of 14 amino acids. V was shortened by 0 bases and J by 4 bases, with 12 bases between the two germline ends.

Worth noting for this clonotype: Since a much larger clone is just one base distant, this may be a read error. The rearrangement links TRBV20-1 to TRBJ2-5; D remains unclear. Gene TRBJ2-1 matches the end of the DNA better, so the J call may be wrong. The CDR3 has 12 residues. The germline CDR1 and CDR2 sequences are DFQATT and SNEGSKA (reference sequence). CDR3 region: CSGRLYKETQFF. CDR3 DNA sequence: TGCAGTGGTCGACTGTACAAAGAGACCCAGTTCTTC.

This chain links TRBV29-1 with TRBJ2-3; no clear D. Deletions cut 2 bases from V and 2 bases from J, with 14 bases between. This CDR3 spans 15 amino acids. Per the germline V gene, CDR1 is SQVTM and CDR2 is ANQGSEA. The CDR3, as DNA: TGCAGCGTTGAAAAGAGTTGGGATCTCACAGATACGCAGTATTTT. Its protein product is CSVEKSWDLTDTQYF.